This paragraph covers one T cell receptor beta chain sequence. Its antigen is unidentified. The data are from a study of post-analysis software for immune sequencing data. About the study: Some patients lacked subtype; others had relapsing-remitting, secondary progressive or progressive-relapsing disease.

Broader study findings: Among 5 or 6 TRBV segments more frequent in patients than controls were TRBV5-6, TRBV5-1 and TRBV20-1. By F measure, samples from a shared preparation batch strongly co-clustered.

Germline CDR1 reads MGHRA; CDR2 reads YSYEKL. The V gene lost 0 bases and the J gene lost 7 bases, with 16 bases spanning the gap. The CDR3 is made up of 15 amino acids. TCR beta libraries were prepared from cDNA with unique molecular identifiers. TCRdb ran MiXCR on the PCR reads and lists one entry per CDR3 protein. The repertoire holds roughly 870,000 distinct CDR3 sequences, around 50% seen once, with under 6% in the top ten. The sequencing input was blood. J is TRBJ2-7 and V is TRBV4-1; a possible D gene is TRBD2 (5 bases). The TCR sequence derives from a girl between 10 and 17 years old with multiple sclerosis. CDR3 coding DNA: TGCGCCAGCAGCCAAGAGCGGAGGTCCCCTACAGAGCAGTACTTC. This sequence encodes CASSQERRSPTEQYF.